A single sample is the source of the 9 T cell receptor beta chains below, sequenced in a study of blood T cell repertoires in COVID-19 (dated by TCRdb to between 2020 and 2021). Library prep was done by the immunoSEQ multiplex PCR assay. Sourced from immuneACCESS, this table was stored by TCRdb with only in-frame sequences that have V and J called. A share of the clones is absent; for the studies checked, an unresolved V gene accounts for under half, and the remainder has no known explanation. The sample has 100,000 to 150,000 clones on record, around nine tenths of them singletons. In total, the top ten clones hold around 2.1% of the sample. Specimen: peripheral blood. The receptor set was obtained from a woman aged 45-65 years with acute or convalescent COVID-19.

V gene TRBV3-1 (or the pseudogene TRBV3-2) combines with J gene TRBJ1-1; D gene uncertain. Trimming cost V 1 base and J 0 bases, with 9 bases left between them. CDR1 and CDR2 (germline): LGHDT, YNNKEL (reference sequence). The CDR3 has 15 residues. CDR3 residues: CASSQATKLNTEAFF. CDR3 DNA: TGTGCCAGCAGCCAAGCTACCAAGTTGAACACTGAAGCTTTCTTT.

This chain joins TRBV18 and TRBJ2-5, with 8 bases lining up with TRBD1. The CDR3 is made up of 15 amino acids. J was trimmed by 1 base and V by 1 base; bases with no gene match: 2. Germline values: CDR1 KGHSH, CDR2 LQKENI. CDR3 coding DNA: TGTGCCAGCTCACCACTTGGACAGGGCCAAGAGACCCAGTACTTC. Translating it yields CASSPLGQGQETQYF.

This CDR3 is CASSQDWTGDWSGYTF. The CDR3 nucleotides read TGCGCCAGCAGCCAAGATTGGACAGGGGATTGGAGTGGCTACACCTTC. This chain uses TRBV4-3 with TRBJ1-2, with 9 bases lining up with TRBD1. This CDR3 has 16 residues. CDR1 and CDR2 (germline): LGHNA, YSLEER. Trimming at V came to 0 bases and at J to 7 bases, leaving 9 bases not matched to a gene.

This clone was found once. The DNA of the CDR3 is TGTGCCAGCCGCGGGGGTTATGGCTACACCTTC. Translation gives CASRGGYGYTF. This chain joins TRBV4-2 and TRBJ1-2; weak D call: TRBD1 (5 bases). The CDR3 covers 11 residues. V was cut by 8 bases and J by 5 bases, with 9 bases left in between. CDR1 and CDR2 from the germline V gene are LGHNA and YNFKEQ.

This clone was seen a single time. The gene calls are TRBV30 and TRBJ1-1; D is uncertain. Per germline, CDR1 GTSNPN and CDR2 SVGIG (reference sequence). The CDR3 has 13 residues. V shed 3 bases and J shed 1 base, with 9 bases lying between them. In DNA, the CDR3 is TGTGCCTGGAGCCTGAGAGAGAACACTGAAGCTTTCTTT. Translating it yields CAWSLRENTEAFF.

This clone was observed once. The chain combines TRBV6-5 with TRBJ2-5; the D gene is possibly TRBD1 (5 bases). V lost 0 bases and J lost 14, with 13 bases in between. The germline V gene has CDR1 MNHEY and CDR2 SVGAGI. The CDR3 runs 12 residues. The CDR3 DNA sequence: TGTGCCAGCAGTTACTCTGGGGCAGGTCATTACTTC. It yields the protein CASSYSGAGHYF.

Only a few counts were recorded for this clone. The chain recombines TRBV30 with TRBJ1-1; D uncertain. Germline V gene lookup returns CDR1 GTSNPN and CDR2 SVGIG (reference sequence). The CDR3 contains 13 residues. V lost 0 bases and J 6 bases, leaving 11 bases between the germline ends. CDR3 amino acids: CAWSVLEGPEAFF. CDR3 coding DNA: TGTGCCTGGAGTGTACTCGAGGGCCCTGAAGCTTTCTTT.

Here the CDR3 reads CASSPLGLAPGELFF. The CDR3 nucleotides read TGTGCCAGCAGCCCCCTAGGATTAGCCCCCGGGGAGCTGTTTTTT. The chain uses TRBV7-2 and TRBJ2-2, with D hard to call. V lost 5 bases, J lost 6 bases, and 16 bases lay in between. Germline CDR1 and CDR2: SGHTA and FQGNSA. The CDR3 extends over 15 amino acids.

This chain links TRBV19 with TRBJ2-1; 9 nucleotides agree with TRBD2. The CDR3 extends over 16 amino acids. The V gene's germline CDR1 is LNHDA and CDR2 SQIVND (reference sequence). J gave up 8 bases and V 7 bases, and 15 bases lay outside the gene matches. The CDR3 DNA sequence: TGTGCCAGTAAGAAATTGGGACTAGCAGAATCCCATGAGCAGTTCTTC. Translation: CASKKLGLAESHEQFF.